The 20 T cell receptor beta chains below were found in one sample sequenced in a study of CD8 T cells in Susac syndrome (dated by TCRdb to about 2019). The library came from the immunoSEQ multiplex PCR assay. RNA was extracted with the RNeasy kit and 0.5 to 1 ug was reverse transcribed using random hexamers. TCRdb reanalyzed the raw reads on its own, using fastp at Q25 for trimming and MiXCR for clone calling, and kept in-frame beta chains. Here each entry gathers all rows of one CDR3 protein and keeps the most common genes and DNA. The table for this sample lists roughly 190,000 distinct CDR3 sequences; approximately 94% of them were counted only once. The ten largest clones represent roughly 0.098% of the sample. The specimen sequenced was CD4+ T cells from PBMCs. These receptors originate from a human donor with Susac syndrome.

V gene TRBV29-1 combines with J gene TRBJ2-5, with no clear D. The germline V gene encodes CDR1 SQVTM and CDR2 ANQGSEA. The ends were cut back, 7 bases at V and 10 bases at J, with 7 bases in the middle. This CDR3 comprises 8 residues. CDR3 coding DNA: TGCAGCGACGGAGACCAGTACTTC. This encodes CSDGDQYF. Combining the CDR3 with reference TRBV29-1 and TRBJ2-5 gives the whole variable domain SAVISQKPSRDICQRGTSLTIQCQVDSQVTMMFWYRQQPGQSLTLIATANQGSEATYESGFVIDKFPISRPNLTFSTLTVSNMSPEDSSIYLCSDGDQYFGPGTRLLVL.

The CDR3 DNA follows: TGCGCCAGCAGCTCCACCGGGACAGGGGTTAGCACAGATACGCAGTATTTT. Encoded protein: CASSSTGTGVSTDTQYF. The chain combines TRBV5-1 with TRBJ2-3, with TRBD1 matching 10 bases. The CDR3 extends over 17 amino acids. With V trimmed by 3 bases and J by 0 bases, 7 bases remained unmatched. In germline, CDR1 is SGHRS, CDR2 YFSETQ.

The CDR3 sequence is CASSQDWAYEQYF. The CDR3 bases are TGTGCCAGCAGCCAAGATTGGGCCTACGAGCAGTACTTC. The rearrangement uses TRBV4-2 and TRBJ2-7; no clear D gene. The CDR3 is 13 amino acids. V was pared by 0 bases and J by 2 bases, with 5 bases between. CDR1 and CDR2 (germline): LGHNA, YNFKEQ.

The sample holds one count of this clonotype. This chain connects TRBV3-1 to TRBJ2-2; tentative D call: TRBD1 (5 bases). This CDR3 has 16 residues. Germline V CDR1 and CDR2: LGHDT, YNNKEL (reference sequence). Trimming left V 0 bases short and J 4 bases short, with 12 bases between. The CDR3 loop reads CASSQDPSGPTGELFF. The CDR3, as DNA: TGTGCCAGCAGCCAAGACCCCTCAGGGCCCACCGGGGAGCTGTTTTTT.

The chain employs TRBV2 and TRBJ2-5, with D unclear. In germline, CDR1 is SNHLY, CDR2 FYNNEI. The CDR3 covers 11 residues. Trimming cost V 7 bases and J 3 bases, with 6 bases left between them. Written as DNA, the CDR3 is TGTGCCAGCACTCTAGAAGAGACCCAGTACTTC. Translated: CASTLEETQYF.

V gene TRBV6-5 combines with J gene TRBJ2-7, with D uncertain. Germline V gene data show CDR1 as MNHEY and CDR2 as SVGAGI. Trimming pared 0 bases from V and 4 bases from J, leaving 7 bases between. This CDR3 spans 13 amino acids. As DNA, the CDR3 is TGTGCCAGCAGTTACTCGATCGGGTACGAGCAGTACTTC. Translating gives CASSYSIGYEQYF.

The chain uses TRBV7-9 and TRBJ2-1, with 11 bases fitting TRBD2. The CDR3 contains 13 residues. CDR1 and CDR2 from the germline V gene are SEHNR and FQNEAQ (reference sequence). The V segment lost 5 bases and the J segment 8 bases; nucleotides outside the gene matches: 2. CDR3 nucleotide sequence: TGTGCCAGCAGCCTGGGACTAGCGGATGAGCAGTTCTTC. Encoded protein: CASSLGLADEQFF.

About this clonotype: One junction end does not reproduce the germline sequence, and a read error may be involved. The chain recombines TRBV12-3 or TRBV12-4 with TRBJ1-1, with D tentatively TRBD1 (6 bases). CDR3 size: 15 residues. The CDR3, as DNA: TGTGCCAGCAGCTTAGCAGGGGCGCAGCGGACTGAAGCTTTCTTT. Amino acids: CASSLAGAQRTEAFF.

V usage is TRBV5-4 and J usage is TRBJ2-2, with D possibly being TRBD2 (6 bases). Trimming left V 4 bases short and J 2 bases short, with 15 bases between. Germline V gives CDR1 SGHNT, CDR2 YYREEE (reference sequence). The length of the CDR3 is 16 residues. In DNA, the CDR3 is TGTGCCAGCAGCAAAACAACGACTAGAAACACCGGGGAGCTGTTTTTT. It is translated as CASSKTTTRNTGELFF.

V usage is TRBV6-5 and J usage is TRBJ2-3, with TRBD2 matching 8 bases. The J segment lost 1 base and the V segment lost 0 bases, leaving 9 bases of the junction unmatched. There are 18 residues in the CDR3. The germline CDR1 and CDR2 sequences are MNHEY and SVGAGI. The CDR3 sequence is CASSYSDSSGLRTDTQYF. The CDR3 region has the DNA TGTGCCAGCAGTTACTCAGACTCTAGCGGGCTACGCACAGATACGCAGTATTTT.

V and J are TRBV6-5 and TRBJ1-1, with D perhaps matching TRBD1 (5 bases). Per the germline V gene, CDR1 is MNHEY and CDR2 is SVGAGI. Trimming cost V 7 bases and J 4 bases, with 13 bases left between them. The CDR3 consists of 13 residues. The CDR3 DNA reads as TGTGCCAGCACGTATTTGGGGGGCACTGAAGCTTTCTTT. This translates into CASTYLGGTEAFF.

V is TRBV3-1 and J is TRBJ2-5; D may be TRBD2 (5 bases). The V gene lost 3 bases and the J gene lost 4 bases, with 18 bases spanning the gap. There are 16 residues in the CDR3. Per germline, CDR1 LGHDT and CDR2 YNNKEL (reference sequence). The CDR3 is CASSQISLGVGETQYF. CDR3 in DNA: TGTGCCAGCAGCCAGATCTCCCTCGGGGTCGGAGAGACCCAGTACTTC.

The chain carries TRBV27 and TRBJ1-1; D is undetermined. This CDR3 is built from 16 residues. Germline CDR1 is MNHEY and CDR2 is SMNVEV (reference sequence). The V gene lost 1 base and the J gene lost 0 bases, with 12 bases spanning the gap. The CDR3 here is CASSLFGGLMNTEAFF. The CDR3 nucleotides read TGTGCCAGCAGTTTATTCGGCGGCCTAATGAACACTGAAGCTTTCTTT.

The gene calls are TRBV5-1 and TRBJ2-1; 9 positions agree with TRBD2. The ends lost 0 bases at V and 1 base at J; junction bases unmatched: 5. CDR3 length equals 17 residues. The germline CDR1 and CDR2 sequences are SGHRS and YFSETQ. The CDR3 reads CASSLVSLAGSYNEQFF. The CDR3 DNA is TGCGCCAGCAGCTTGGTCTCTCTAGCGGGGTCCTACAATGAGCAGTTCTTC. The full variable domain, in which reference TRBV5-1 and TRBJ2-1 provide the parts outside the CDR3, is KAGVTQTPRYLIKTRGQQVTLSCSPISGHRSVSWYQQTPGQGLQFLFEYFSETQRNKGNFPGRFSGRQFSNSRSEMNVSTLELGDSALYLCASSLVSLAGSYNEQFFGPGTRLTVL.

This clonotype has a single count. This chain uses TRBV7-9 with TRBJ2-7; D might be TRBD1 or TRBD2, each matching 5 bases. The germline CDR1 and CDR2 sequences are SEHNR and FQNEAQ (reference sequence). The CDR3 is 14 residues long. V was cut by 5 bases and J by 5 bases, with 16 bases left in between. The CDR3 nucleotides read TGTGCCAGCAGCCCAGGGACGCGCCCCCACGAGCAGTACTTC. Protein sequence: CASSPGTRPHEQYF.

V and J are TRBV3-1 and TRBJ1-5; 8 positions match TRBD1. Germline lookup yields CDR1 LGHDT and CDR2 YNNKEL (reference sequence). With V trimmed by 3 bases and J by 7 bases, 5 bases remained unmatched. This CDR3 is built from 14 residues. CDR3 bases: TGTGCCAGCAGCCATTCGACAGGGGACCAGCCCCAGCATTTT. Its translation is CASSHSTGDQPQHF.

This sequence joins TRBV20-1 and TRBJ2-3; TRBD1 might be the D (5 bases). The V and J ends lost 4 bases and 2 bases respectively, with 13 bases between them. Per germline, CDR1 DFQATT and CDR2 SNEGSKA (reference sequence). The CDR3 has 14 residues. DNA of the CDR3: TGCAGTGCTATCTCCTTGGGGCCCACAGATACGCAGTATTTT. This codes for CSAISLGPTDTQYF.

This chain uses TRBV2 with TRBJ1-4; D is unresolved. Germline assignment: CDR1 SNHLY and CDR2 FYNNEI. Deletions cut 5 bases from V and 4 bases from J, with 5 bases between. CDR3 length equals 12 residues. CDR3: CASSRINEKLFF. CDR3 DNA sequence: TGTGCCAGCAGTCGCATTAATGAAAAACTGTTTTTT.

This rearrangement joins TRBV10-2 to TRBJ2-7; possible D gene TRBD1, 5 bases. This CDR3 has 15 amino acids. Germline loops: CDR1 WSHSY, CDR2 SAAADI. Trimming took off 0 bases at V and 2 bases at J, with 11 bases between the two ends. DNA for the CDR3: TGCGCCAGCAGTGAGTCGAAGCAGGGTCCCTACGAGCAGTACTTC. Translation: CASSESKQGPYEQYF.

The rearrangement joins TRBV29-1 to TRBJ1-2; D may be TRBD1 (6 bases). The V and J ends lost 8 bases and 6 bases respectively, with 16 bases between them. Germline CDR1 SQVTM, CDR2 ANQGSEA. The CDR3 spans 12 residues. The CDR3 spells CSTRQARNGYTF. CDR3 bases: TGCAGCACCCGACAGGCGAGGAATGGCTACACCTTC.